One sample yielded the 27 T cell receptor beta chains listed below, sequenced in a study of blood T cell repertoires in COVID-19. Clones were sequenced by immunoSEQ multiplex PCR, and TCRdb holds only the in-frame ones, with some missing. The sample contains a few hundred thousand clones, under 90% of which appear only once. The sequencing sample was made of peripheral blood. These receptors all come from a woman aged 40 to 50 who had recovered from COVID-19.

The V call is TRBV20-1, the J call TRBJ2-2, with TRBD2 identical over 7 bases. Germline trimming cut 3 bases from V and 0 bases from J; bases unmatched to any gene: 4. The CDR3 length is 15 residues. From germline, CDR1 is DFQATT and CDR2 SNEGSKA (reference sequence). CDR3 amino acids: CSASNGRTNTGELFF. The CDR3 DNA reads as TGCAGTGCTAGTAACGGGAGGACGAACACCGGGGAGCTGTTTTTT.

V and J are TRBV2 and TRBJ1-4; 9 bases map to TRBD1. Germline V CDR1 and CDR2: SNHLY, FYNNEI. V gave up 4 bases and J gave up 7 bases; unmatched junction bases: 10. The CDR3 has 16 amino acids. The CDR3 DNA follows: TGTGCCAGCAGTGCGTCTGGGGGGACAGGGACTGAAAAACTGTTTTTT. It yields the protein CASSASGGTGTEKLFF.

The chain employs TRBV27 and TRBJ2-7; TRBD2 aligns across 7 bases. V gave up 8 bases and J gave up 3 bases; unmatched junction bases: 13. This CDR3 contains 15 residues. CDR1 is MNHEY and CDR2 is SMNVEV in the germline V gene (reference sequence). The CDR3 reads CASALKASGYYEQYF. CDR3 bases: TGTGCCAGCGCCCTGAAAGCTAGCGGCTACTACGAGCAGTACTTC.

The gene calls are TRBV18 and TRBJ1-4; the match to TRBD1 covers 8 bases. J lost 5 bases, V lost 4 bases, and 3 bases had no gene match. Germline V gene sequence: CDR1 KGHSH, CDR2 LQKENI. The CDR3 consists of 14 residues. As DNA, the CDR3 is TGTGCCAGCTCACAGGGACAGGCAAATGAAAAACTGTTTTTT. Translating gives CASSQGQANEKLFF.

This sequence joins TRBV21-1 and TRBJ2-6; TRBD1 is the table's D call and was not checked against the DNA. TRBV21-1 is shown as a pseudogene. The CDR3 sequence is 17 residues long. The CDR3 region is CASSTHGTVSGANVLTF. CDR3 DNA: TGTGCCAGCAGCACCCATGGGACAGTTTCTGGGGCCAACGTCCTGACTTTC.

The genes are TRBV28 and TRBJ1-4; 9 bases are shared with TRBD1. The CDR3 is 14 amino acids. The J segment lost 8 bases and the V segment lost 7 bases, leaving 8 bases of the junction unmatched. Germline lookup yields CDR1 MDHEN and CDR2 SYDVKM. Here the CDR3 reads CASMTGQGFEKLFF. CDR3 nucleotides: TGTGCCAGCATGACGGGACAGGGATTCGAAAAACTGTTTTTT. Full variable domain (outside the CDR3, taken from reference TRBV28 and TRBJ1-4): DVKVTQSSRYLVKRTGEKVFLECVQDMDHENMFWYRQDPGLGLRLIYFSYDVKMKEKGDIPEGYSVSREKKERFSLILESASTNQTSMYLCASMTGQGFEKLFFGSGTQLSVL.

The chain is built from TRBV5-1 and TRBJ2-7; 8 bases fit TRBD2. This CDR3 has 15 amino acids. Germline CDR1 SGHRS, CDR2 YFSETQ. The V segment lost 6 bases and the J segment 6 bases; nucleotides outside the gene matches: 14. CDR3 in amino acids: CASNFTAGVIPEQYF. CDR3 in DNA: TGCGCCAGCAACTTCACAGCGGGAGTTATTCCCGAGCAGTACTTC.

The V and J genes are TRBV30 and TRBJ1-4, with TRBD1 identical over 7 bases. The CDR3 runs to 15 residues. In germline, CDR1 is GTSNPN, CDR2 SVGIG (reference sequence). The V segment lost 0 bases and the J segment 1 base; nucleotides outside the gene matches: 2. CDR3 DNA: TGTGCCTGGAGTGTTGACAGGGTAACTAATGAAAAACTGTTTTTT. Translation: CAWSVDRVTNEKLFF.

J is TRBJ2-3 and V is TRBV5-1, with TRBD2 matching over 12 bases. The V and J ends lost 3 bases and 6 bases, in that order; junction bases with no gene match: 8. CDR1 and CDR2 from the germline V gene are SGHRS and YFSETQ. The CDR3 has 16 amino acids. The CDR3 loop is CASSSGTSGRLDTQYF. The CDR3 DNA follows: TGCGCCAGCAGCTCAGGGACTAGCGGGCGGTTGGATACGCAGTATTTT. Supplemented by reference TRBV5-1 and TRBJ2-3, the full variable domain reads KAGVTQTPRYLIKTRGQQVTLSCSPISGHRSVSWYQQTPGQGLQFLFEYFSETQRNKGNFPGRFSGRQFSNSRSEMNVSTLELGDSALYLCASSSGTSGRLDTQYFGPGTRLTVL.

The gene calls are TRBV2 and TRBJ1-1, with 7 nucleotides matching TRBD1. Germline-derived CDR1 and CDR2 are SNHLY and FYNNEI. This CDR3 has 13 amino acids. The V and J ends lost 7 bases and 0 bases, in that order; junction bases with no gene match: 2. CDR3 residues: CASTGQLNTEAFF. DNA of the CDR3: TGTGCCAGCACGGGACAGCTGAACACTGAAGCTTTCTTT. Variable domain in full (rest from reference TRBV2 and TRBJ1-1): EPEVTQTPSHQVTQMGQEVILRCVPISNHLYFYWYRQILGQKVEFLVSFYNNEISEKSEIFDDQFSVERPDGSNFTLKIRSTKLEDSAMYFCASTGQLNTEAFFGQGTRLTVV.

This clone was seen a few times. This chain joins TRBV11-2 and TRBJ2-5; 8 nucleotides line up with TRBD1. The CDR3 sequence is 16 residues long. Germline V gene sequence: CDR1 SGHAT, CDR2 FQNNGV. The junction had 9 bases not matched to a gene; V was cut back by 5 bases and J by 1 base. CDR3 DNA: TGTGCCAGCAGCAGAGGACAGGGCTTGTTCCAAGAGACCCAGTACTTC. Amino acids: CASSRGQGLFQETQYF.

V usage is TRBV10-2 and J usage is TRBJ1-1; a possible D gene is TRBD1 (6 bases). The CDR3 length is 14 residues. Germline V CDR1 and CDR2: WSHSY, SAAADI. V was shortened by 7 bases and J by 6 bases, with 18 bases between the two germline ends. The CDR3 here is CASNQQGYGAEAFF. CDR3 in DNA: TGCGCCAGCAACCAACAGGGTTACGGGGCTGAAGCTTTCTTT.

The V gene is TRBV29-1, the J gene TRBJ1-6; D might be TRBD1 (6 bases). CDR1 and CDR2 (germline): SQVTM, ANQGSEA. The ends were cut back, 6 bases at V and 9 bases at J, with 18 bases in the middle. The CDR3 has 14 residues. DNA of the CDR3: TGCAGCGTCTCCGCAGGGGAGCAGGGTTCACCCCTCCACTTT. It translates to CSVSAGEQGSPLHF.

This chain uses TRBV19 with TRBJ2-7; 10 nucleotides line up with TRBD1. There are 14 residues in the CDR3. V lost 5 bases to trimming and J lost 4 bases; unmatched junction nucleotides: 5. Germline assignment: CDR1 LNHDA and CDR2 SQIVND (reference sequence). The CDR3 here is CASSLRQGAYEQYF. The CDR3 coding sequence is TGTGCCAGTAGTCTTCGACAGGGGGCTTACGAGCAGTACTTC.

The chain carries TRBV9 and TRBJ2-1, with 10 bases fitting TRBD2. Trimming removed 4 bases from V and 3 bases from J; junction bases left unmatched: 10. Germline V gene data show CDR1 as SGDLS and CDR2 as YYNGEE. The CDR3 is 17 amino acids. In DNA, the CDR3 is TGTGCCAGCAGCTCGCTAGCGGGAGCGAACATCTACAATGAGCAGTTCTTC. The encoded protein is CASSSLAGANIYNEQFF. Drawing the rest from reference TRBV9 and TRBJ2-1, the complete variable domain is DSGVTQTPKHLITATGQRVTLRCSPRSGDLSVYWYQQSLDQGLQFLIQYYNGEERAKGNILERFSAQQFPDLHSELNLSSLELGDSALYFCASSSLAGANIYNEQFFGPGTRLTVL.

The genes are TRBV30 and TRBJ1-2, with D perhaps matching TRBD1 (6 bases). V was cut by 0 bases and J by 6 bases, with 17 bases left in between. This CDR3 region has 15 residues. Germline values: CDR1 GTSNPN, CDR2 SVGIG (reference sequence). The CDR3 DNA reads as TGTGCCTGGAGTGTAGGGGGAGGGAGGATGAATGGCTACACCTTC. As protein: CAWSVGGGRMNGYTF.

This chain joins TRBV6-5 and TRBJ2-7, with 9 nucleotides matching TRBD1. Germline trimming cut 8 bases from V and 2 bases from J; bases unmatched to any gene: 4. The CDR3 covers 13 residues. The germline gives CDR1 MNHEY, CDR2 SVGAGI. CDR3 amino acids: CASGRDRAYEQYF. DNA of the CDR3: TGTGCCAGCGGCCGGGACAGGGCCTACGAGCAGTACTTC.

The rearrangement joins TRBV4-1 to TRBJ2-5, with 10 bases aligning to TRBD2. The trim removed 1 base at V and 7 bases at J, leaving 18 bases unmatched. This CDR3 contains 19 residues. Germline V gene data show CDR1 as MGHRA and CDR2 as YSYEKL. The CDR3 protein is CASSQGLAGEGLVIGTQYF. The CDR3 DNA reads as TGCGCCAGCAGCCAAGGGCTAGCGGGAGAGGGGTTGGTGATCGGGACCCAGTACTTC.

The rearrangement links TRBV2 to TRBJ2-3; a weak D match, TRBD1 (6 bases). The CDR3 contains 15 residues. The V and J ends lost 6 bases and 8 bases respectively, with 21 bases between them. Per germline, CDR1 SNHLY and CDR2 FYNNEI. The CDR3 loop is CASSQGHSQVGTQYF. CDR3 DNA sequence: TGTGCCAGCAGCCAGGGACACTCCCAGGTCGGTACGCAGTATTTT.

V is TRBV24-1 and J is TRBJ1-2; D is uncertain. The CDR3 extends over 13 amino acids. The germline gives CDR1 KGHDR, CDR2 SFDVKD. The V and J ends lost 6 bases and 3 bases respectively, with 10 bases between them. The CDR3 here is CATSHGVDYGYTF. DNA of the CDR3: TGTGCCACCAGTCACGGGGTGGACTATGGCTACACCTTC.

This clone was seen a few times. The CDR3 is CAWSKGAGGTDTQYF. CDR3 coding DNA: TGTGCCTGGAGTAAGGGAGCGGGAGGCACAGATACGCAGTATTTT. The chain is built from TRBV30 and TRBJ2-3; 8 nucleotides match TRBD2. CDR1 is GTSNPN, CDR2 SVGIG, per germline (reference sequence). The CDR3 spans 15 residues. Trimming at V came to 2 bases and at J to 1 base, leaving 5 bases not matched to a gene.

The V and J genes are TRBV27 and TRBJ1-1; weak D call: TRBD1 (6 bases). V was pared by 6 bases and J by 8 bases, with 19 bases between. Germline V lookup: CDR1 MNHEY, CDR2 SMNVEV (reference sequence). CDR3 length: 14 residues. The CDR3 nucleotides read TGTGCCAGCAGCCACTTAGGGGGTCAGGGAGAAGCTTTCTTT. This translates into CASSHLGGQGEAFF.

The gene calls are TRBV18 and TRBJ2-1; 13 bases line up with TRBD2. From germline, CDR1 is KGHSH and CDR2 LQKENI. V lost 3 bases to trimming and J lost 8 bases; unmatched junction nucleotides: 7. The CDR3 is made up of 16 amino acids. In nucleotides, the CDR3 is TGTGCCAGCTCACCGGGACTAGCGGGAACGTTCGATGAGCAGTTCTTC. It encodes CASSPGLAGTFDEQFF.

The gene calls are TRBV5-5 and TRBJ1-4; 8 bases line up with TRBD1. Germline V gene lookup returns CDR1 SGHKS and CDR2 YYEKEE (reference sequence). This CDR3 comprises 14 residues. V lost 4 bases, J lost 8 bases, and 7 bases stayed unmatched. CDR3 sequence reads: CASSPGQGYEKLFF. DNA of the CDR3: TGTGCCAGCAGCCCCGGACAGGGCTACGAAAAACTGTTTTTT.

The CDR3 here is CASSPQGASYEQYF. The CDR3 DNA is TGTGCCAGCAGCCCACAGGGGGCGTCCTACGAGCAGTACTTC. V is TRBV9 and J is TRBJ2-7; 9 bases line up with TRBD1. Germline V gene lookup returns CDR1 SGDLS and CDR2 YYNGEE. V lost 4 bases, J lost 1 base, and 3 bases stayed unmatched. CDR3 length: 14 amino acids.

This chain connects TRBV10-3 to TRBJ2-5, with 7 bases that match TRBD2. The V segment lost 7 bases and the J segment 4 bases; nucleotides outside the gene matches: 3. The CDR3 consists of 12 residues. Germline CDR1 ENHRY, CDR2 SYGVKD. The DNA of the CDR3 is TGTGCCATCATGGGGGAGGGAGAGACCCAGTACTTC. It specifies CAIMGEGETQYF.

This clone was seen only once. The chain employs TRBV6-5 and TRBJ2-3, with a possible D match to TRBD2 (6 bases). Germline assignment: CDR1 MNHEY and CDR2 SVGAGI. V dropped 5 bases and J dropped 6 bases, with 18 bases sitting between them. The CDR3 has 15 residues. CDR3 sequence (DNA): TGTGCCAGCAGTCCCACAGGCTCCCGGGAGGATACGCAGTATTTT. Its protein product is CASSPTGSREDTQYF.